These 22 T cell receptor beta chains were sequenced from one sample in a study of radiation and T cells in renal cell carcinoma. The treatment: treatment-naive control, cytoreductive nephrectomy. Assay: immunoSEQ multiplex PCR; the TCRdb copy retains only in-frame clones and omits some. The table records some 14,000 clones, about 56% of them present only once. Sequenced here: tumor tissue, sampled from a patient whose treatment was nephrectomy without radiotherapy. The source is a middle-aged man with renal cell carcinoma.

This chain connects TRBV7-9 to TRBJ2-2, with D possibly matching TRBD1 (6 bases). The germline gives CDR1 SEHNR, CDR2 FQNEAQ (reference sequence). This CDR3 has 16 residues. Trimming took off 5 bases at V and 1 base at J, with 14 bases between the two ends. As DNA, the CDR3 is TGTGCCAGCAGCCCCGAGGGACATAAGAACACCGGGGAGCTGTTTTTT. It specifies CASSPEGHKNTGELFF.

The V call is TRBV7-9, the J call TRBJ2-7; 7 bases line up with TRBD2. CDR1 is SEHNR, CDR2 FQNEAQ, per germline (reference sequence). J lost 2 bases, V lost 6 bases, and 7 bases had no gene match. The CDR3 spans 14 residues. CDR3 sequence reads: CASSLAVWPYEQYF. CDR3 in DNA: TGTGCCAGCAGTCTAGCGGTTTGGCCCTACGAGCAGTACTTC. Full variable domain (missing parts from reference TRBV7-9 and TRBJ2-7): DTGVSQNPRHKITKRGQNVTFRCDPISEHNRLYWYRQTLGQGPEFLTYFQNEAQLEKSRLLSDRFSAERPKGSFSTLEIQRTEQGDSAMYLCASSLAVWPYEQYFGPGTRLTVT.

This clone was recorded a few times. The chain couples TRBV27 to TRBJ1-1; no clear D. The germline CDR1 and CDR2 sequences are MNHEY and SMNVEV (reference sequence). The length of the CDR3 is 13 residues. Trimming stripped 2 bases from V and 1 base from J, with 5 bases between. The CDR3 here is CASSLGGNTEAFF. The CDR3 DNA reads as TGTGCCAGCAGTTTAGGAGGGAACACTGAAGCTTTCTTT.

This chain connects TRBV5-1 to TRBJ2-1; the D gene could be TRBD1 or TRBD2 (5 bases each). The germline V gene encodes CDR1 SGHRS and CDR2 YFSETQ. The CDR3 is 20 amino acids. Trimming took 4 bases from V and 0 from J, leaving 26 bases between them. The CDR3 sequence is CASSEGTLRSPVSSYNEQFF. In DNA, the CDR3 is TGCGCCAGCAGCGAGGGGACCCTTAGGTCACCCGTTAGCTCCTACAATGAGCAGTTCTTC.

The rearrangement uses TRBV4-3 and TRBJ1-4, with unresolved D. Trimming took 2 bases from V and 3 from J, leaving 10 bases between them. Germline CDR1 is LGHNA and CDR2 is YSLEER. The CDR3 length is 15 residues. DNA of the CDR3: TGCGCCAGCAGCCAAACCCGGGATCCTAATGAAAAACTGTTTTTT. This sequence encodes CASSQTRDPNEKLFF.

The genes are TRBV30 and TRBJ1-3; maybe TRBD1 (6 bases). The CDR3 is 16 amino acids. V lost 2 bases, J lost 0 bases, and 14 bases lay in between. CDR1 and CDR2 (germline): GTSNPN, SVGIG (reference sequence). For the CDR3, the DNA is TGTGCCTGGAGTATAAATACAGGGTCCTCTGGAAACACCATATATTTT. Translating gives CAWSINTGSSGNTIYF.

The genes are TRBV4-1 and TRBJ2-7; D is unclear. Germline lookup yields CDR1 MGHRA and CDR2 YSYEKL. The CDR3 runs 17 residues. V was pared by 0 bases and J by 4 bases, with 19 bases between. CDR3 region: CASSQDTSLSRKYEQYF. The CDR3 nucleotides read TGCGCCAGCAGCCAAGATACATCCCTTAGCCGAAAATACGAGCAGTACTTC.

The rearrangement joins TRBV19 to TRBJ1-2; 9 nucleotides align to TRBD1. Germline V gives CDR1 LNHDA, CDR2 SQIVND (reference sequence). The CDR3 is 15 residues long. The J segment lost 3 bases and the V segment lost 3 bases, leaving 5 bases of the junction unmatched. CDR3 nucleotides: TGTGCCAGTAGTATGGGACAGGGAGCACACTATGGCTACACCTTC. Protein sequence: CASSMGQGAHYGYTF.

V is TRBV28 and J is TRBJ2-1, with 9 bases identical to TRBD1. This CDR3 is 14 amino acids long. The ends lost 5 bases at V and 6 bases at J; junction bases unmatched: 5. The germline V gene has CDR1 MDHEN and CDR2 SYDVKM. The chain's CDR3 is CASSPDRGGNEQFF. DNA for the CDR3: TGTGCCAGCAGTCCGGACAGGGGTGGCAATGAGCAGTTCTTC.

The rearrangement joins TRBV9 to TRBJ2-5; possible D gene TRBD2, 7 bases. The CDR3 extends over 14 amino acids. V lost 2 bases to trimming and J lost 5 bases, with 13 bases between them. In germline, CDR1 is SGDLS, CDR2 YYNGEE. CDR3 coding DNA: TGTGCCAGCAGCGTCGGGGAGGGGGAGGAGACCCAGTACTTC. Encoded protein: CASSVGEGEETQYF.

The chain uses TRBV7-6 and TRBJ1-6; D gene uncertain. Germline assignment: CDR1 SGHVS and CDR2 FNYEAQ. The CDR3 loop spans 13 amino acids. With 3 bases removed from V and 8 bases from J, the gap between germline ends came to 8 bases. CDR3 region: CASSFDADSPLHF. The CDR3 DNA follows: TGTGCCAGCAGCTTCGATGCGGATTCACCCCTCCACTTT.

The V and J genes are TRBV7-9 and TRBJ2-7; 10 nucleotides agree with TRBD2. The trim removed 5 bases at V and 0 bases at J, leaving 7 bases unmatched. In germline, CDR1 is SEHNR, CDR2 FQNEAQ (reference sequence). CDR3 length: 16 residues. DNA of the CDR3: TGTGCCAGCAGCCCGGTAGCGGGGGGAAGCTCCTACGAGCAGTACTTC. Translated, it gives CASSPVAGGSSYEQYF.

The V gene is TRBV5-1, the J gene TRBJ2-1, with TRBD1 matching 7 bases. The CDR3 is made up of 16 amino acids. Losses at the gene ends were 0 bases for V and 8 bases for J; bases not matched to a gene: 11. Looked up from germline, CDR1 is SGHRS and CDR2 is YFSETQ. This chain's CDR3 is CASSLEKGGVEDEQFF. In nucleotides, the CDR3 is TGCGCCAGCAGCTTGGAAAAAGGGGGCGTGGAGGATGAGCAGTTCTTC.

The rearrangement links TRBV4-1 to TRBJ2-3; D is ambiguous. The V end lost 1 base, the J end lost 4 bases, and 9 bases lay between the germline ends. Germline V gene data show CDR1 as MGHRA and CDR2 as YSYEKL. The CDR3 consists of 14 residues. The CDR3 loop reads CASSQGRAADTQYF. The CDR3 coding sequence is TGCGCCAGCAGCCAAGGTAGGGCCGCAGATACGCAGTATTTT.

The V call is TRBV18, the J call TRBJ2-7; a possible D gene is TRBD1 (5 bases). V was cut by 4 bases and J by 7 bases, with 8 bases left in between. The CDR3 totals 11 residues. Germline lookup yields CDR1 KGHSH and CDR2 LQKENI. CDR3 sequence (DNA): TGTGCCAGCTCACTCCAGGGTGAGCAGTACTTC. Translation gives CASSLQGEQYF. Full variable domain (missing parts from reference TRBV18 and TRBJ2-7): NAGVMQNPRHLVRRRGQEARLRCSPMKGHSHVYWYRQLPEEGLKFMVYLQKENIIDESGMPKERFSAEFPKEGPSILRIQQVVRGDSAAYFCASSLQGEQYFGPGTRLTVT.

The CDR3 sequence is CASSQDRVNEKLFF. CDR3 sequence (DNA): TGTGCCAGCAGCCAAGACAGGGTTAATGAAAAACTGTTTTTT. The chain combines TRBV7-9 with TRBJ1-4; 7 positions match TRBD1. This CDR3 spans 14 amino acids. Germline CDR1 and CDR2: SEHNR and FQNEAQ (reference sequence). V was clipped by 5 bases and J by 4 bases; unmatched bases: 4.

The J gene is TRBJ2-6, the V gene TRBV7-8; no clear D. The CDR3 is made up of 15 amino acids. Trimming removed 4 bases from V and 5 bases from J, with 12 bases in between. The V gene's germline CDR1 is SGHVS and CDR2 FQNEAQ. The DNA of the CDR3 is TGTGCCAGCAGCTCCTCCCTCTCCTGGGCCAACGTCCTGACTTTC. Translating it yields CASSSSLSWANVLTF.

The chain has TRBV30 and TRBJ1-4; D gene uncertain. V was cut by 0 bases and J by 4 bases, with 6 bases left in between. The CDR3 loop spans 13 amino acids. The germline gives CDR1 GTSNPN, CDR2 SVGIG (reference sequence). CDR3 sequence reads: CAWSVSDNEKLFF. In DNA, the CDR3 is TGTGCCTGGAGTGTCTCAGATAATGAAAAACTGTTTTTT. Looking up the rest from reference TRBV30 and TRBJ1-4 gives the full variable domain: SQTIHQWPATLVQPVGSPLSLECTVEGTSNPNLYWYRQAAGRGLQLLFYSVGIGQISSEVPQNLSASRPQDRQFILSSKKLLLSDSGFYLCAWSVSDNEKLFFGSGTQLSVL.

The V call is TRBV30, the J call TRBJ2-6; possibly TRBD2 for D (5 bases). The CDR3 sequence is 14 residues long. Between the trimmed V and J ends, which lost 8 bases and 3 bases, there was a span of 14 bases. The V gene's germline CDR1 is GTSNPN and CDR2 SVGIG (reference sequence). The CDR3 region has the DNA TGTGCCGAACGGGTCCGGGGTGGGGCCAACGTCCTGACTTTC. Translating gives CAERVRGGANVLTF.

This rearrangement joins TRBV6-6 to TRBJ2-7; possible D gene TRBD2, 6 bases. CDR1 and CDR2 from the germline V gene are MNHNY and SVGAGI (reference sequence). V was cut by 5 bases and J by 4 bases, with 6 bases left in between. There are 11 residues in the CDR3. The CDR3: CASSGGYEQYF. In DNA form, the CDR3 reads TGTGCCAGCAGTGGGGGGTACGAGCAGTACTTC.

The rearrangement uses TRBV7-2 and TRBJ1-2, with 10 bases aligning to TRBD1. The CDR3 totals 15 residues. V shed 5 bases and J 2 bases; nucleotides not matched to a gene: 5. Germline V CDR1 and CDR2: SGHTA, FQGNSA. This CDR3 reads CASSPTDRGNYGYTF. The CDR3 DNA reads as TGTGCCAGCAGCCCAACGGACAGGGGGAACTATGGCTACACCTTC.

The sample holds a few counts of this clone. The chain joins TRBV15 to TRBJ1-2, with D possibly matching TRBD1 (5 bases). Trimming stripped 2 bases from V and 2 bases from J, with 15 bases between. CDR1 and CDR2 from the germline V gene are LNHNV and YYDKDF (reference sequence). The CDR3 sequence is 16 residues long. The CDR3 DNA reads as TGTGCCACCAGCAGATCATCTTCAGGGCCAAACTATGGCTACACCTTC. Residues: CATSRSSSGPNYGYTF.